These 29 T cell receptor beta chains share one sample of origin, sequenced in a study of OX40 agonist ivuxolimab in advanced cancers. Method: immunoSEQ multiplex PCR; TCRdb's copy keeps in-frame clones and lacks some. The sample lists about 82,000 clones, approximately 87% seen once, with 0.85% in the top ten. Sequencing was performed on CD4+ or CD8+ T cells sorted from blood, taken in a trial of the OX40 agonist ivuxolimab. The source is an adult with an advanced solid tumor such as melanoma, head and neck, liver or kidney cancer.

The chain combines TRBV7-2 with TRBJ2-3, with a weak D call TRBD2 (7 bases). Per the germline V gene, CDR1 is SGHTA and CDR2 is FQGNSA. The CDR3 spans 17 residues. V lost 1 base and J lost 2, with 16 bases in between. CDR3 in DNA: TGTGCCAGCAGCTTAGGAGGCGGGGGCCGAGCCACAGATACGCAGTATTTT. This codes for CASSLGGGGRATDTQYF.

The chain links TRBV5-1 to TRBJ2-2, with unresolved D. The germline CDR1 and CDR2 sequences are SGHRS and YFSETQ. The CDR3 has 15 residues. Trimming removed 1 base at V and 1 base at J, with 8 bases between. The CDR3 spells CASSLRAVNTGELFF. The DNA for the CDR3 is TGCGCCAGCAGCTTGAGGGCAGTGAACACCGGGGAGCTGTTTTTT.

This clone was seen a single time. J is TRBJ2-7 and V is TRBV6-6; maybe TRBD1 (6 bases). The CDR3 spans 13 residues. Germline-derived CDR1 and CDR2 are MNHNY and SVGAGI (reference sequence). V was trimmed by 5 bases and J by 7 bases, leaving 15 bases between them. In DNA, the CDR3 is TGTGCCAGCAGTCCCAGGGGTGGTGGTGAGCAGTACTTC. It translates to CASSPRGGGEQYF.

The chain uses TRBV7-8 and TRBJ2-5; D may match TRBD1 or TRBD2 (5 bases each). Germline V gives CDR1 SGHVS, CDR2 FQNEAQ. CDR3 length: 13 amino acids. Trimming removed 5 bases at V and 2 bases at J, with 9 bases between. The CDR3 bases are TGTGCCAGCAGCCCGGGACCTCAAGAGACCCAGTACTTC. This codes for CASSPGPQETQYF.

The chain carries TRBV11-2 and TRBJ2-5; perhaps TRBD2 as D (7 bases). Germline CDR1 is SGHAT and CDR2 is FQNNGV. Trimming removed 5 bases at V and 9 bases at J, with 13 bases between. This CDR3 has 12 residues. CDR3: CASSAGAGAQYF. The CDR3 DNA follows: TGTGCCAGCAGCGCAGGGGCGGGGGCCCAGTACTTC.

The CDR3 nucleotides read TGTGCCAGCAGCTTGATCCCCGGTTTGGACACTGAAGCTTTCTTT. Translating gives CASSLIPGLDTEAFF. The V gene is TRBV5-5, the J gene TRBJ1-1; the D is unclear. Trimming shortened V by 1 base and J by 3 bases, and 13 bases separated the two germline ends. In germline, CDR1 is SGHKS, CDR2 YYEKEE (reference sequence). The CDR3 runs 15 residues.

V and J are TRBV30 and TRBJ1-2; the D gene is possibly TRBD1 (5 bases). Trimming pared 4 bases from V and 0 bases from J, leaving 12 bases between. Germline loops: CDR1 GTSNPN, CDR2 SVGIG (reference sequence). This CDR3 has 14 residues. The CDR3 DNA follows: TGTGCCTGGAAAGGGGCGGGCTCTAACTATGGCTACACCTTC. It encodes CAWKGAGSNYGYTF.

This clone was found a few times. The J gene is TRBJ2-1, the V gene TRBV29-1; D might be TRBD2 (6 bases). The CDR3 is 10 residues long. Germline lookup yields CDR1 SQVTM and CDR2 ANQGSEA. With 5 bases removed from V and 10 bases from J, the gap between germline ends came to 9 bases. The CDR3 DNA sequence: TGCAGCGTTAAGGGAGGCGAGCAGTTCTTC. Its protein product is CSVKGGEQFF.

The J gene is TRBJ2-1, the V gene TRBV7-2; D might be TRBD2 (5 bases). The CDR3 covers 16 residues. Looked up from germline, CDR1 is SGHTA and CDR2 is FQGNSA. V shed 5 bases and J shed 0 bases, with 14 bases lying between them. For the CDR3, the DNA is TGTGCCAGCAGCCGCGAAACGGGAAGCTCCTACAATGAGCAGTTCTTC. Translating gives CASSRETGSSYNEQFF.

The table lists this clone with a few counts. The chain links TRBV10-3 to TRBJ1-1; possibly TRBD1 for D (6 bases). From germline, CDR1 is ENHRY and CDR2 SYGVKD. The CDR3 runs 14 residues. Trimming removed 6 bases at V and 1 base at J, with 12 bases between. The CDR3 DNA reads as TGTGCCATCAGGGAAACACAGGGGAACACTGAAGCTTTCTTT. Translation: CAIRETQGNTEAFF.

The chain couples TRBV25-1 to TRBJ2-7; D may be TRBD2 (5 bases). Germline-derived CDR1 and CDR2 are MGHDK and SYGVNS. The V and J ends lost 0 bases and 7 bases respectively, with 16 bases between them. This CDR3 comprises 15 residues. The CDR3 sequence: CASSEYEGLEKEQYF. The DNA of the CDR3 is TGTGCCAGCAGTGAATATGAGGGCCTAGAGAAGGAGCAGTACTTC.

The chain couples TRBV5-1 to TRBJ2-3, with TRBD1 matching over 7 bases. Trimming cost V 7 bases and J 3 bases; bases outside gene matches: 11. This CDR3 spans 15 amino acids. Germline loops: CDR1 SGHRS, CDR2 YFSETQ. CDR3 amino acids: CASQEQGIGTDTQYF. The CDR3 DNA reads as TGCGCCAGCCAAGAACAGGGGATTGGTACAGATACGCAGTATTTT.

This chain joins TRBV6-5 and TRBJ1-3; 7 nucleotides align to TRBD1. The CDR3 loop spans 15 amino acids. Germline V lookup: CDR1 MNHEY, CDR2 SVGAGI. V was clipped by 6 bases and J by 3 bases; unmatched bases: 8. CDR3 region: CASSRQGIHGNTIYF. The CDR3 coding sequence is TGTGCCAGCAGCCGACAGGGTATTCATGGAAACACCATATATTTT.

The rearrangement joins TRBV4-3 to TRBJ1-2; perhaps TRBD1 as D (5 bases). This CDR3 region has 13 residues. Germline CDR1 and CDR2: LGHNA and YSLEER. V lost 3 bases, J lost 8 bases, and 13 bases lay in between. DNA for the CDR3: TGCGCCAGCAGCCATGAAGACAGAAGAGGCTACACCTTC. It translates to CASSHEDRRGYTF.

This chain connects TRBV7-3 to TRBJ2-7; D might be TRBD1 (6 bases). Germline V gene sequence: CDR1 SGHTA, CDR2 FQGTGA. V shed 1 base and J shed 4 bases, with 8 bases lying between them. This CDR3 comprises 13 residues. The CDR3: CASSLIQGYEQYF. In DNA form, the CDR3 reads TGTGCCAGCAGCTTAATACAGGGATACGAGCAGTACTTC.

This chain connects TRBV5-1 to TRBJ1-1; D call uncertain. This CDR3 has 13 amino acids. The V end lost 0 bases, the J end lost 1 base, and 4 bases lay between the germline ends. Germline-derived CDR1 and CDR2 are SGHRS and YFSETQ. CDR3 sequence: CASSLEGNTEAFF. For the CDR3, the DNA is TGCGCCAGCAGCTTGGAGGGGAACACTGAAGCTTTCTTT. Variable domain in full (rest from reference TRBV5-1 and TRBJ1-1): KAGVTQTPRYLIKTRGQQVTLSCSPISGHRSVSWYQQTPGQGLQFLFEYFSETQRNKGNFPGRFSGRQFSNSRSEMNVSTLELGDSALYLCASSLEGNTEAFFGQGTRLTVV.

CDR3 in amino acids: CASIRTGGITEAFF. DNA of the CDR3: TGTGCCAGCATCCGGACAGGGGGTATCACTGAAGCTTTCTTT. The chain uses TRBV7-9 and TRBJ1-1, with 10 nucleotides matching TRBD1. The CDR3 runs 14 residues. Per the germline V gene, CDR1 is SEHNR and CDR2 is FQNEAQ (reference sequence). V lost 7 bases, J lost 4 bases, and 6 bases stayed unmatched.

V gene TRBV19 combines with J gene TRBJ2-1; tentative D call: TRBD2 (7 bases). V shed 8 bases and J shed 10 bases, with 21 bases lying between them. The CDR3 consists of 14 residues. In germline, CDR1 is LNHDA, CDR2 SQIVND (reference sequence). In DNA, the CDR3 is TGTGCCAGTTCCCCGGGGGGCGGAGTAGGGGAGCAGTTCTTC. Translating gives CASSPGGGVGEQFF.

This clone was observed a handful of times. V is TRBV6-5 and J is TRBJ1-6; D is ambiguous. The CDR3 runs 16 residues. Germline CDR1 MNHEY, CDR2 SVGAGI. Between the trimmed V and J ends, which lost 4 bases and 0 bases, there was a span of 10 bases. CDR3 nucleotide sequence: TGTGCCAGCAGTTCCGGGCAGGCCTCCTATAATTCACCCCTCCACTTT. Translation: CASSSGQASYNSPLHF.

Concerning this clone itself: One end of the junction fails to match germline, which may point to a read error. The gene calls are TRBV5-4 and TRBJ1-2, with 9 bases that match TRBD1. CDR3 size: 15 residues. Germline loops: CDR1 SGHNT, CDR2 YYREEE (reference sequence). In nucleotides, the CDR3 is TGTGCCGGACGAAACATGAAAGACAGGGGGTATGGCTACGCCTTC. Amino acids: CAGRNMKDRGYGYAF.

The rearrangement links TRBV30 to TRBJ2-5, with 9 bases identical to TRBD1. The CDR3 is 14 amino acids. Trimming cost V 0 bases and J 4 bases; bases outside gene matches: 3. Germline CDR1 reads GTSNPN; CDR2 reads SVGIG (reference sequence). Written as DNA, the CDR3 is TGTGCCTGGAGTGTGTTGGACAGGGGAGAGACCCAGTACTTC. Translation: CAWSVLDRGETQYF.

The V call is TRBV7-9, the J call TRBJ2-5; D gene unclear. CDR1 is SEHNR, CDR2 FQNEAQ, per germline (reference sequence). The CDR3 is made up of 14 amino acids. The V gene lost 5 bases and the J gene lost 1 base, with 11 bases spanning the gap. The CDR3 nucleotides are TGTGCCAGCAGCCCCGGGTCTTTCCAAGAGACCCAGTACTTC. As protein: CASSPGSFQETQYF.

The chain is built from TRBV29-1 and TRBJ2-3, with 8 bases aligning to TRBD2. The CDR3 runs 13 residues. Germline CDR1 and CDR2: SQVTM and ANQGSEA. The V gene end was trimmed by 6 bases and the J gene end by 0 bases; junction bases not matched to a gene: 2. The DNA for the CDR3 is TGCAGCGTCAGCGGGGGAAGCACAGATACGCAGTATTTT. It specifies CSVSGGSTDTQYF.

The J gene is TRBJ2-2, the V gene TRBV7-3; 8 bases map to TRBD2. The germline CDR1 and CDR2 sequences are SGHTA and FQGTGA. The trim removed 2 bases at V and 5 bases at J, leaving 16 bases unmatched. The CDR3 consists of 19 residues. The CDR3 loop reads CASSLLPHERAGETGELFF. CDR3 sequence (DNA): TGTGCCAGCAGCTTACTCCCCCACGAGCGAGCGGGGGAAACCGGGGAGCTGTTTTTT. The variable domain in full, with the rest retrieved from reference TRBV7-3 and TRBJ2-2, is GAGVSQTPSNKVTEKGKYVELRCDPISGHTALYWYRQSLGQGPEFLIYFQGTGAADDSGLPNDRFFAVRPEGSVSTLKIQRTERGDSAVYLCASSLLPHERAGETGELFFGEGSRLTVL.

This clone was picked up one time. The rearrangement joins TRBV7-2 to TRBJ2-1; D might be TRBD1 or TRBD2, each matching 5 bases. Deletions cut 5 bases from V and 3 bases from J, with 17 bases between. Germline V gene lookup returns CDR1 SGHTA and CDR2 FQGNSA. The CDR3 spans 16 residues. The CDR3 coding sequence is TGTGCCAGCAGCCTATGGGGCCGGGGTTTCTACAATGAGCAGTTCTTC. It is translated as CASSLWGRGFYNEQFF.

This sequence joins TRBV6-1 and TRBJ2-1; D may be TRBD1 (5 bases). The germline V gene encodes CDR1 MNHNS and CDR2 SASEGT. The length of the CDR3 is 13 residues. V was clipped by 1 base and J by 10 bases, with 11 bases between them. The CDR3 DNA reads TGTGCCAGCAGTGAAGTCAGGGCATGGGAGCAGTTCTTC. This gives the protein CASSEVRAWEQFF.

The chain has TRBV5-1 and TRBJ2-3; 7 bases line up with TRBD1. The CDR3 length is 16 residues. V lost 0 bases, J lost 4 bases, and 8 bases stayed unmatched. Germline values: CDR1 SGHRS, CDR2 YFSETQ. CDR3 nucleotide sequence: TGCGCCAGCAGCTTGGGAATCTCCGGGACAGCAGATACGCAGTATTTT. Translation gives CASSLGISGTADTQYF.

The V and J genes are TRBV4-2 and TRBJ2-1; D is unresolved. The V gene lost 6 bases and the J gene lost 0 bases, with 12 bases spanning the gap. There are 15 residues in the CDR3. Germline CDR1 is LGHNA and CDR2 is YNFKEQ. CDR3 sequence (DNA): TGTGCCAGCAGACCCGACACAAGCTCCTACAATGAGCAGTTCTTC. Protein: CASRPDTSSYNEQFF.

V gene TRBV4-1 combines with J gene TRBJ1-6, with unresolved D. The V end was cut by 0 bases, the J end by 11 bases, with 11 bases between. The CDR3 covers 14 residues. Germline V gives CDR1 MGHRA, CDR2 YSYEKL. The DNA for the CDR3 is TGCGCCAGCAGCCAAGAAAGGGCAATACCACCCCTCCACTTT. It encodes CASSQERAIPPLHF.